A single sample gave rise to the 8 T cell receptor beta chains below, sequenced in a study of T cells in Graves' hyperthyroidism and ophthalmopathy. There were TCR beta CDR3 regions amplified from RNA transcripts. During a first-round RT-PCR of the TCR CDR3, the HTBI primer set was used. TCRdb called the multiplex PCR reads again in MiXCR, with one record for every CDR3 protein. Counted here are about 560,000 distinct CDR3 sequences, around a sixth occurring once; the ten biggest clones make up less than 9.5%. What was sequenced was blood. All receptors come from a woman in her 30s with Graves' hyperthyroidism.

V gene TRBV12-3 or TRBV12-4 combines with J gene TRBJ2-3; 15 bases map to TRBD2. The CDR3 runs to 17 residues. With 5 bases clipped from V and 6 bases from J, the junction kept 9 bases outside the gene matches. The CDR3 sequence: CASSLRTSGRARDTQYF. The DNA of the CDR3 is TGTGCCAGCAGTCTCCGGACTAGCGGGAGGGCCAGGGATACGCAGTATTTT.

This clonotype was detected many times. The DNA of the CDR3 is TGTGCCACCCGAACCCAGGGTGGTCTCGAGGGCTATGGCTACACCTTC. The encoded protein is CATRTQGGLEGYGYTF. This chain uses TRBV28 with TRBJ1-2; tentative D call: TRBD1 (5 bases). CDR1 and CDR2 from the germline V gene are MDHEN and SYDVKM. The CDR3 length is 16 residues. With 10 bases removed from V and 4 bases from J, the gap between germline ends came to 25 bases.

As to this clonotype: This may stem from a read error, because a much larger clone lies one nucleotide away. The gene calls are TRBV7-9 and TRBJ2-5; D is unclear. Germline-derived CDR1 and CDR2 are SEHNR and FQNEAQ (reference sequence). This CDR3 is 13 amino acids long. V was trimmed by 4 bases and J by 5 bases, leaving 11 bases between them. DNA of the CDR3: TGTGCCAGCAGCTACGCGGTGGGGGAGACCCAGTACTTC. This gives the protein CASSYAVGETQYF.

CDR3 bases: TGCAGTGCTATGGGGACCCGACTCTCTTCTGGAAACACCATATATTTT. The encoded protein is CSAMGTRLSSGNTIYF. The chain has TRBV20-1 and TRBJ1-3, with D perhaps TRBD1 (5 bases). In germline, CDR1 is DFQATT, CDR2 SNEGSKA (reference sequence). V gave up 4 bases and J gave up 1 base, with 17 bases separating them. This CDR3 has 16 residues.

A few counts support this clonotype. The chain employs TRBV5-1 and TRBJ1-1, with D unclear. Looked up from germline, CDR1 is SGHRS and CDR2 is YFSETQ. The V and J ends lost 4 bases and 1 base respectively, with 17 bases between them. The CDR3 has 16 amino acids. The CDR3 sequence: CASSTGRLGPNTEAFF. The DNA of the CDR3 is TGCGCCAGCAGCACCGGCCGTCTGGGCCCGAACACTGAAGCTTTCTTT. Looking up the rest from reference TRBV5-1 and TRBJ1-1 gives the full variable domain: KAGVTQTPRYLIKTRGQQVTLSCSPISGHRSVSWYQQTPGQGLQFLFEYFSETQRNKGNFPGRFSGRQFSNSRSEMNVSTLELGDSALYLCASSTGRLGPNTEAFFGQGTRLTVV.

In DNA, the CDR3 is TGTGCCAGCAGTAGACAGGTTTTTGGAAACACCATATATTTT. Translated: CASSRQVFGNTIYF. This sequence joins TRBV28 and TRBJ1-3, with a tentative D call TRBD1 (6 bases). The germline CDR1 and CDR2 sequences are MDHEN and SYDVKM. The ends were cut back, 5 bases at V and 3 bases at J, with 11 bases in the middle. The CDR3 runs 14 residues.

This clonotype was detected ten times or more. CDR3 region: CASSPGGTGFREQFF. CDR3 nucleotides: TGTGCCAGCAGTCCGGGGGGGACAGGGTTTCGAGAGCAGTTCTTC. The chain uses TRBV6-1 and TRBJ2-1; tentatively, D is TRBD1 (9 bases). The length of the CDR3 is 15 residues. The germline V and J ends were trimmed by 5 bases and 10 bases, with 21 bases remaining between them. Germline CDR1 is MNHNS and CDR2 is SASEGT.

Ten or more counts support this clonotype. The rearrangement joins TRBV5-1 to TRBJ2-1; 8 nucleotides match TRBD1. CDR1 is SGHRS and CDR2 is YFSETQ in the germline V gene. V trimming: 1 base; J trimming: 0 bases; junction bases outside the gene matches: 6. The CDR3 consists of 17 residues. As DNA, the CDR3 is TGCGCCAGCAGCTTGATTGGGACAGGTAGCTCCTACAATGAGCAGTTCTTC. Amino acids: CASSLIGTGSSYNEQFF.